Below, 29 T cell receptor beta chains from the same sample are listed, as sequenced in a study of blood T cell repertoires in COVID-19. Clones were sequenced by immunoSEQ multiplex PCR, and TCRdb holds only the in-frame ones, with some missing. The sample contains around 93,000 clones, about 87% of which appear only once. The source material was peripheral blood. Source of these receptors: a human donor in a cohort sampled during active COVID-19.

J is TRBJ2-3 and V is TRBV5-1; D gene uncertain. The germline V gene has CDR1 SGHRS and CDR2 YFSETQ. V gave up 4 bases and J gave up 0 bases, with 15 bases separating them. The CDR3 is made up of 16 amino acids. The CDR3 sequence: CASSPGIFSSTDTQYF. DNA for the CDR3: TGCGCCAGCAGCCCAGGTATCTTTTCCAGCACAGATACGCAGTATTTT. Full variable domain (remainder filled in from reference TRBV5-1 and TRBJ2-3): KAGVTQTPRYLIKTRGQQVTLSCSPISGHRSVSWYQQTPGQGLQFLFEYFSETQRNKGNFPGRFSGRQFSNSRSEMNVSTLELGDSALYLCASSPGIFSSTDTQYFGPGTRLTVL.

In this sample, this clone turned up once. This chain joins TRBV6-5 and TRBJ1-1, with D maybe TRBD1 (6 bases). The CDR3 extends over 14 amino acids. V was shortened by 6 bases and J by 0 bases, with 11 bases between the two germline ends. Germline V CDR1 and CDR2: MNHEY, SVGAGI. CDR3 DNA sequence: TGTGCCAGCAGGTGGGGGCTTATGAACACTGAAGCTTTCTTT. Its translation is CASRWGLMNTEAFF.

The rearrangement links TRBV7-9 to TRBJ2-4; 8 bases line up with TRBD2. The CDR3 has 13 residues. V shed 6 bases, J shed 8 bases, and the junction held 6 bases outside the gene matches. Germline V gene data show CDR1 as SEHNR and CDR2 as FQNEAQ (reference sequence). The CDR3 reads CASSSLTSDIQYF. CDR3 bases: TGTGCCAGCAGTTCTTTGACTAGCGACATTCAGTACTTC.

The rearrangement joins TRBV9 to TRBJ1-1, with 9 bases that match TRBD1. This CDR3 contains 14 residues. Trimming cost V 8 bases and J 4 bases; bases outside gene matches: 9. Per germline, CDR1 SGDLS and CDR2 YYNGEE. This CDR3 is CASRRGQGGTEAFF. CDR3 nucleotide sequence: TGTGCCAGTCGGAGGGGACAGGGTGGCACTGAAGCTTTCTTT.

V is TRBV6-5 and J is TRBJ2-7; 7 nucleotides line up with TRBD1. CDR1 is MNHEY, CDR2 SVGAGI, per germline. With 11 bases clipped from V and 3 bases from J, the junction kept 7 bases outside the gene matches. The CDR3 is made up of 12 amino acids. CDR3 protein: CAAGRDSYEQYF. The CDR3 coding sequence is TGTGCCGCGGGCCGGGACAGCTACGAGCAGTACTTC.

The V call is TRBV5-1, the J call TRBJ1-1; TRBD1 matches 7 bases. The CDR3 has 15 residues. J was trimmed by 1 base and V by 2 bases; bases with no gene match: 5. CDR1 is SGHRS, CDR2 YFSETQ, per germline. The chain's CDR3 is CASSLRGGRNTEAFF. CDR3 bases: TGCGCCAGCAGCTTAAGAGGGGGCCGGAACACTGAAGCTTTCTTT.

The chain is built from TRBV7-9 and TRBJ2-1; 9 bases are shared with TRBD2. CDR1 and CDR2 (germline): SEHNR, FQNEAQ (reference sequence). This CDR3 is built from 16 residues. V lost 6 bases, J lost 8 bases, and 14 bases stayed unmatched. The CDR3 DNA reads as TGTGCCAGCAGACCTACGGAAGCGGGAGGTGGGCATGAGCAGTTCTTC. Translated, it gives CASRPTEAGGGHEQFF.

The chain employs TRBV25-1 and TRBJ2-7; TRBD2 matches 7 bases. The CDR3 has 17 residues. V lost 3 bases, J lost 0 bases, and 11 bases stayed unmatched. The V gene's germline CDR1 is MGHDK and CDR2 SYGVNS. The CDR3 sequence: CASSDRASGESSYEQYF. The CDR3, as DNA: TGTGCCAGCAGTGACAGGGCTAGCGGCGAAAGCTCCTACGAGCAGTACTTC.

The rearrangement uses TRBV19 and TRBJ2-7; 8 bases line up with TRBD1. The CDR3 has 17 amino acids. Trimming at V came to 5 bases and at J to 4 bases, leaving 16 bases not matched to a gene. Germline V lookup: CDR1 LNHDA, CDR2 SQIVND (reference sequence). In DNA form, the CDR3 reads TGTGCCAGTAGTGACTTCCCGGACAGGGCAGGAGGGTACGAGCAGTACTTC. Translated, it gives CASSDFPDRAGGYEQYF.

About this clone: Relative to the germline gene, one junction end is altered; a read error may explain this. The same CDR3 is also encoded by other DNA sequences in this sample. The chain recombines TRBV9 with TRBJ2-7, with TRBD2 identical over 8 bases. Germline V CDR1 and CDR2: SGDLS, YYNGEE. CDR3 size: 14 residues. CDR3 in DNA: TGCGCCAGCAGCGTAACTAGCGGAACCTACGAGCAGTACTTC. Its protein is CASSVTSGTYEQYF.

The chain employs TRBV12-3 or TRBV12-4 and TRBJ1-1; D is unclear. Trimming stripped 7 bases from V and 8 bases from J, with 14 bases between. This CDR3 region has 12 residues. The CDR3 DNA follows: TGTGCCAGCAAGGCTGAGGGTCTCGAAGCTTTCTTT. Translated: CASKAEGLEAFF.

The chain combines TRBV19 with TRBJ1-5; TRBD1 aligns across 12 bases. V trimming: 5 bases; J trimming: 6 bases; junction bases outside the gene matches: 8. CDR3 length: 16 amino acids. Looked up from germline, CDR1 is LNHDA and CDR2 is SQIVND (reference sequence). As DNA, the CDR3 is TGTGCCAGTAGTGGGCCCGGGACAGGGGGCCGTCAGCCCCAGCATTTT. Encoded protein: CASSGPGTGGRQPQHF. Supplemented by reference TRBV19 and TRBJ1-5, the full variable domain reads DGGITQSPKYLFRKEGQNVTLSCEQNLNHDAMYWYRQDPGQGLRLIYYSQIVNDFQKGDIAEGYSVSREKKESFPLTVTSAQKNPTAFYLCASSGPGTGGRQPQHFGDGTRLSIL.

The chain is built from TRBV1 and TRBJ1-4; TRBD1 is taken as the D call from the table, unchecked against the DNA. TRBV1 is a recognized pseudogene. There are 17 residues in the CDR3. In nucleotides, the CDR3 is TGCACCAGCAGCCAAGATTTCCGACAGGGGCTGGGTGAAAAACTGTTTTTT. Residues: CTSSQDFRQGLGEKLFF.

For the CDR3, the DNA is TGCGCCAGCAGCTTGGAGCCGGGAATGAACACTGAAGCTTTCTTT. This sequence encodes CASSLEPGMNTEAFF. The gene calls are TRBV5-1 and TRBJ1-1; unclear D gene. The CDR3 runs to 15 residues. Trimming cost V 0 bases and J 0 bases, with 9 bases left between them. Germline values: CDR1 SGHRS, CDR2 YFSETQ.

This clone was found a few times. This chain uses TRBV28 with TRBJ1-5; 7 bases agree with TRBD1. V trimming: 4 bases; J trimming: 4 bases; junction bases outside the gene matches: 7. The CDR3 contains 15 residues. Germline CDR1 is MDHEN and CDR2 is SYDVKM. The CDR3 region has the DNA TGTGCCAGCAGTTATAGCCAACAGGGGAATCAGCCCCAGCATTTT. This gives the protein CASSYSQQGNQPQHF.

This sequence joins TRBV27 and TRBJ2-1; D is perhaps TRBD1 (5 bases). The germline CDR1 and CDR2 sequences are MNHEY and SMNVEV (reference sequence). Trimming removed 1 base at V and 9 bases at J, with 22 bases between. This CDR3 is 17 amino acids long. CDR3 nucleotides: TGTGCCAGCAGTTTATACTCTCGGGCAGGGATCAAGGGTGAGCAGTTCTTC. This gives the protein CASSLYSRAGIKGEQFF.

This rearrangement joins TRBV14 to TRBJ1-2; maybe TRBD1 (6 bases). Per the germline V gene, CDR1 is SGHDN and CDR2 is FVKESK. V lost 2 bases to trimming and J lost 4 bases, with 14 bases between them. The CDR3 has 15 residues. The CDR3 nucleotides are TGTGCCAGCAGCCAAAGTATGACAGGAGTCTATGGCTACACCTTC. Its translation is CASSQSMTGVYGYTF.

The genes are TRBV6-5 and TRBJ1-2, with D uncertain. The V end was cut by 4 bases, the J end by 4 bases, with 4 bases between. The germline CDR1 and CDR2 sequences are MNHEY and SVGAGI. CDR3 length: 11 amino acids. The CDR3 nucleotides read TGTGCCAGCAGTTCCCGCTATGGCTACACCTTC. Translating it yields CASSSRYGYTF.

This clone was seen just once. This rearrangement joins TRBV6-5 to TRBJ1-4; 7 bases are a match to TRBD1. The CDR3 is made up of 16 amino acids. J was trimmed by 8 bases and V by 0 bases; bases with no gene match: 9. Germline CDR1 is MNHEY and CDR2 is SVGAGI. CDR3 amino acids: CASSYSRATGSEKLFF. The CDR3 nucleotides read TGTGCCAGCAGTTACTCGAGGGCGACAGGGAGCGAAAAACTGTTTTTT.

The chain links TRBV5-1 to TRBJ1-5, with 9 bases fitting TRBD1. The CDR3 is 15 amino acids. After removal of 3 bases from V and 1 base from J, the junction contained 2 bases not matched to a gene. Germline lookup yields CDR1 SGHRS and CDR2 YFSETQ. The CDR3 here is CASSSTGGSNQPQHF. The CDR3, as DNA: TGCGCCAGCAGCTCGACAGGGGGAAGCAATCAGCCCCAGCATTTT.

The rearrangement joins TRBV19 to TRBJ1-1; D is possibly TRBD1 (6 bases). This CDR3 has 15 residues. Trimming pared 4 bases from V and 5 bases from J, leaving 17 bases between. Germline CDR1 is LNHDA and CDR2 is SQIVND (reference sequence). Written as DNA, the CDR3 is TGTGCCAGTAGTAGACTCTCACAGGGATGGACTGAAGCTTTCTTT. Protein product: CASSRLSQGWTEAFF.

This clone was observed a single time. V and J are TRBV28 and TRBJ1-2; D unclear. The CDR3 sequence is 16 residues long. Germline V gene lookup returns CDR1 MDHEN and CDR2 SYDVKM. V lost 3 bases to trimming and J lost 4 bases, with 18 bases between them. The CDR3 bases are TGTGCCAGCAGTTTCCTTCTTGGGAGGCCCTCCTATGGCTACACCTTC. This sequence encodes CASSFLLGRPSYGYTF.

V is TRBV18 and J is TRBJ1-1; TRBD1 agrees at 7 bases. Germline-derived CDR1 and CDR2 are KGHSH and LQKENI. This CDR3 comprises 15 residues. The junction had 7 bases not matched to a gene; V was cut back by 5 bases and J by 1 base. The CDR3 loop is CASSTTGAPNTEAFF. In DNA form, the CDR3 reads TGTGCCAGCTCAACAACAGGGGCCCCGAACACTGAAGCTTTCTTT.

The chain uses TRBV5-4 and TRBJ2-5; TRBD2 agrees at 10 bases. CDR3 size: 17 residues. Germline CDR1 reads SGHNT; CDR2 reads YYREEE (reference sequence). Losses at the gene ends were 4 bases for V and 2 bases for J; bases not matched to a gene: 11. As DNA, the CDR3 is TGTGCCAGCAGCCGAACATTTAGAGCGGGAGGGCAAGAGACCCAGTACTTC. Translated: CASSRTFRAGGQETQYF. The variable domain in full, with the rest retrieved from reference TRBV5-4 and TRBJ2-5, is ETGVTQSPTHLIKTRGQQVTLRCSSQSGHNTVSWYQQALGQGPQFIFQYYREEENGRGNFPPRFSGLQFPNYSSELNVNALELDDSALYLCASSRTFRAGGQETQYFGPGTRLLVL.

The rearrangement uses TRBV14 and TRBJ1-4, with 7 bases matching TRBD1. Per germline, CDR1 SGHDN and CDR2 FVKESK. The CDR3 consists of 16 residues. V was clipped by 6 bases and J by 5 bases; unmatched bases: 12. CDR3 protein: CASSRQGYWGNEKLFF. The CDR3 DNA reads as TGTGCCAGCAGTCGACAGGGTTATTGGGGGAATGAAAAACTGTTTTTT.

The chain is built from TRBV14 and TRBJ1-1, with D maybe TRBD1 (6 bases). The CDR3 has 14 residues. Germline CDR1 SGHDN, CDR2 FVKESK. Trimming pared 4 bases from V and 3 bases from J, leaving 12 bases between. This CDR3 reads CASSRLGGDTEAFF. DNA of the CDR3: TGTGCCAGCAGCCGTTTAGGGGGGGACACTGAAGCTTTCTTT.

The chain joins TRBV28 to TRBJ1-2, with 8 bases that match TRBD1. Germline V CDR1 and CDR2: MDHEN, SYDVKM. The CDR3 has 15 residues. V lost 3 bases, J lost 7 bases, and 10 bases stayed unmatched. CDR3 bases: TGTGCCAGCAGTTTCCTGGACAGGGTTAGCCGTGGCTACACCTTC. Translation: CASSFLDRVSRGYTF.

The J gene is TRBJ2-3, the V gene TRBV5-8; D unclear. The CDR3 runs to 13 residues. The germline V and J ends were trimmed by 4 bases and 2 bases, with 8 bases remaining between them. The germline CDR1 and CDR2 sequences are SGHTS and YDEGEE. The CDR3 region is CASSTRNTDTQYF. For the CDR3, the DNA is TGTGCCAGCAGCACCAGAAACACAGATACGCAGTATTTT.

This chain links TRBV5-1 with TRBJ1-6; unclear D gene. Looked up from germline, CDR1 is SGHRS and CDR2 is YFSETQ. This CDR3 spans 13 amino acids. V was cut by 0 bases and J by 8 bases, with 6 bases left in between. The CDR3 is CASSLAGYSPLHF. DNA of the CDR3: TGCGCCAGCAGCTTGGCGGGATATTCACCCCTCCACTTT.